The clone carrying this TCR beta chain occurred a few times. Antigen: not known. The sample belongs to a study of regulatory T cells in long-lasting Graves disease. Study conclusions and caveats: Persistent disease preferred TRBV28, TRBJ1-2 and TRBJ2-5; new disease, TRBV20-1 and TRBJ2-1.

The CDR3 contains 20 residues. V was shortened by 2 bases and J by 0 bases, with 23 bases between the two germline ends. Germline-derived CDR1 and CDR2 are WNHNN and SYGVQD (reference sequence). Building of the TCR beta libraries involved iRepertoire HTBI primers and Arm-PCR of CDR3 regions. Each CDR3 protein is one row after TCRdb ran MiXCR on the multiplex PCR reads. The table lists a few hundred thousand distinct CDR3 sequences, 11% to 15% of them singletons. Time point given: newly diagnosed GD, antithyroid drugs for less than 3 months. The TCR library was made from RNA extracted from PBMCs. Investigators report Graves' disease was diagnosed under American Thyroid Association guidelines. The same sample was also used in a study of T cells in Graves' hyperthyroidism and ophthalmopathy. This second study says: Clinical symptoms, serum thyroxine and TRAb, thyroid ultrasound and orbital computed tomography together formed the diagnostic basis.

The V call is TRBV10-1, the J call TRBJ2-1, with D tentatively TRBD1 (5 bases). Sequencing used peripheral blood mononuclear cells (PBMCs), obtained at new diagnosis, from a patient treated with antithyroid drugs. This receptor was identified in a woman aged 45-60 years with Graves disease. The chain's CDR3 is CASSEGLGLSKKSSYNEQFF. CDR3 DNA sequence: TGCGCCAGCAGTGAGGGGTTGGGGCTATCCAAGAAGAGCTCCTACAATGAGCAGTTCTTC.